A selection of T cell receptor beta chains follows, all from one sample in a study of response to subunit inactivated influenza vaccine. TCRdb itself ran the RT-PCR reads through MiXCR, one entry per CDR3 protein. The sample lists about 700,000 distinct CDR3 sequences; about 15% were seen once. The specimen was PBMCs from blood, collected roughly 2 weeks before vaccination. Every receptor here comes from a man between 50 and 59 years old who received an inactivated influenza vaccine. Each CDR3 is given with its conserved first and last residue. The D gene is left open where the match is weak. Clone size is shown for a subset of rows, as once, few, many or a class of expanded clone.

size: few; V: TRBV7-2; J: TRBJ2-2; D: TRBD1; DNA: TGTGCCAGCCAAAAACAGGGGACGAACTCCGGGGAGCTGTTTTTT; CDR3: CASQKQGTNSGELFF
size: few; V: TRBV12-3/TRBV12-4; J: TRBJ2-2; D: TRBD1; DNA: TGTGCCAGCAGTTTGGGACAGGGATGGACCGGGGAGCTGTTTTTT; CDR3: CASSLGQGWTGELFF
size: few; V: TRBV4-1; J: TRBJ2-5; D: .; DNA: TGCGCCAGCAGCCAAGCGGGGGAGACCCAGTACTTC; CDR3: CASSQAGETQYF
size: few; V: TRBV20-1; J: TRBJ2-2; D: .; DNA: TGCAGTGCTGGGACGGCATCGAACACCGGGGAGCTGTTTTTT; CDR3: CSAGTASNTGELFF
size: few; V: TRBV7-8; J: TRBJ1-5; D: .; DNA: TGTGCCAGCAGCTTAGGGGGGACTTATGGCAATCAGCCCCAGCATTTT; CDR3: CASSLGGTYGNQPQHF
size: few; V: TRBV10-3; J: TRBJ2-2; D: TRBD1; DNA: TGTGCCACTACCGGACAGGGGGGTTACACCGGGGAGCTGTTTTTT; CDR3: CATTGQGGYTGELFF
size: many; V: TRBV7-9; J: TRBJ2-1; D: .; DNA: TGTGCCAGCTGCCTTTGGGGGAATGAGCAGTTCTTC; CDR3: CASCLWGNEQFF
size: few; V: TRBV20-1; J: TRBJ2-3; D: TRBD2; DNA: TGCAGTGCTAGGGGACTAGCGGGGAGCACAGATACGCAGTATTTT; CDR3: CSARGLAGSTDTQYF
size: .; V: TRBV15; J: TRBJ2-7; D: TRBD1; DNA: TGTGCCACCAGCAGAGATCTGGGTCAGACAGGGTACGAGCAGTACTTC; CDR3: CATSRDLGQTGYEQYF
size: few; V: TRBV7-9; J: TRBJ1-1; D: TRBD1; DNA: TGTGCCAGCAGCGACTATCTGGGACAGATGAACACTGAAGCTTTCTTT; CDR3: CASSDYLGQMNTEAFF
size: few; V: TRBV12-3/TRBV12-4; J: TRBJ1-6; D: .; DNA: TGTGCCAGCAGTTACAGGATGGGCCAATATTCACCCCTCCACTTT; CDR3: CASSYRMGQYSPLHF
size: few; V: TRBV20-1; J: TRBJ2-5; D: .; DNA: TGCAGTGCTAGGGCCCCTTGGACCAGCCAAGAGACCCAGTACTTC; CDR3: CSARAPWTSQETQYF
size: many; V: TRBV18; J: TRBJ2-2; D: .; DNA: TGTGCCAGCTCAACATCTGACATTTTCATCGCCCCTGCGACCGGGGAGCTGTTTTTT; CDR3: CASSTSDIFIAPATGELFF
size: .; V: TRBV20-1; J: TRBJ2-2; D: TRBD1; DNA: TGCAGTGCTAGCCCGGGACAGAGATTGAACACCGGGGAGCTGTTTTTT; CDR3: CSASPGQRLNTGELFF
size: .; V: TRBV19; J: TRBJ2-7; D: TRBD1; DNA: TGTGCCAGTAGTACCCTCGGACAGGGGCGCTCCTACGAGCAGTACTTC; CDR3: CASSTLGQGRSYEQYF
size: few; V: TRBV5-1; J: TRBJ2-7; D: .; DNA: TGCGCCAGCAGCTTGGCCGCAGGGACCCCCCTCTACGAGCAGTACTTC; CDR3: CASSLAAGTPLYEQYF
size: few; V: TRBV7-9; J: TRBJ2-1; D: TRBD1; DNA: TGTGCCAGCAGCCCACCTCCCCGACAGGGCTACAATGAGCAGTTCTTC; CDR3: CASSPPPRQGYNEQFF
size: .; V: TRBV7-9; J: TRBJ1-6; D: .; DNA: TGTGCCAGCAGCCCTCCAAAATTAGGGCAAGGGAATTCACCCCTCCACTTT; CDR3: CASSPPKLGQGNSPLHF
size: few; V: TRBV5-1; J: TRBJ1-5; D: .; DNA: TGCGCCAGCAAAGCAGGGGATAGTAGCAATCAGCCCCAGCATTTT; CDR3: CASKAGDSSNQPQHF
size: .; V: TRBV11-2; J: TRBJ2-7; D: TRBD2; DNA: TGTGCCAGCGCACTAGCGGGGGGGCCTTACGAGCAGTACTTC; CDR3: CASALAGGPYEQYF
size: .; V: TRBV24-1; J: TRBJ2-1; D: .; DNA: TGTGCCACCAGTGATCCTGGCGGGACCTACAATGAGCAGTTCTTC; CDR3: CATSDPGGTYNEQFF
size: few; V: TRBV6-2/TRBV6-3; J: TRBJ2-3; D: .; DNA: TGTGCCAGCAGACACCCCCGTTACCAGGATGGGGATACGCAGTATTTT; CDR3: CASRHPRYQDGDTQYF
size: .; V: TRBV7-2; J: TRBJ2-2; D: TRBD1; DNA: TGTGCCAGCAGCTTCCAAGTGGACAGGGCCGGGGAGCTGTTTTTT; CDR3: CASSFQVDRAGELFF
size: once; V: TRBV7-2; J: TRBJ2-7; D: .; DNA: TGTGCCAGCATGCGTCCGGGACACCACTACGAGCAGTACTTC; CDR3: CASMRPGHHYEQYF
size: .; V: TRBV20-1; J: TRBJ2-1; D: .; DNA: TGCAGTGCTAGAGTCCCCGGGTTTCCCTACAATGAGCAGTTCTTC; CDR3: CSARVPGFPYNEQFF
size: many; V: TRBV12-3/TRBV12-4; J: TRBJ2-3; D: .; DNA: TGTGCCAGCAGTTTAATCCCGGGAGCGACGCGCACAGATACGCAGTATTTT; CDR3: CASSLIPGATRTDTQYF
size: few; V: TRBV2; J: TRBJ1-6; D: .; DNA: TGTGCCACCCAACAGCAAAGGAATTCACCCCTCCACTTT; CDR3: CATQQQRNSPLHF
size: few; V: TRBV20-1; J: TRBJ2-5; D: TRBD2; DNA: TGCAGTGCTAGAGCCCTAGCGGGGGGAGAGACCCAGTACTTC; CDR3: CSARALAGGETQYF
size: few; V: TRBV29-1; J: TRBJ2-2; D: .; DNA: TGCAGCGTTGCTGGGTACACCGGGGAGCTGTTTTTT; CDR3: CSVAGYTGELFF
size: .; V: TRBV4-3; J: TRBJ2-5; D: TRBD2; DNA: TGCGCCAGCAGCCCGGATAGCGGGAGGAAGGGGGAGACCCAGTACTTC; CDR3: CASSPDSGRKGETQYF
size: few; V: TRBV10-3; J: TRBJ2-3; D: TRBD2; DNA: TGTGCCATCAGTGGAACAGGCGGGGGGGCAGATACGCAGTATTTT; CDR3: CAISGTGGGADTQYF
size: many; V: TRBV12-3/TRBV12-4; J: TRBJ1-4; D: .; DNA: TGTGCCAGCAGTCCGGGACAAGGATTGGAAAAACTGTTTTTT; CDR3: CASSPGQGLEKLFF
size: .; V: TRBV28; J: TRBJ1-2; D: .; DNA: TGTGCCAGCAGTTTTACAGGGTTAGGCGGCTACACCTTC; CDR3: CASSFTGLGGYTF
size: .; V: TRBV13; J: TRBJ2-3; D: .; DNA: TGTGCCAGCAGCTCCCTGCCCGCGTGGACAGATACGCAGTATTTT; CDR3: CASSSLPAWTDTQYF
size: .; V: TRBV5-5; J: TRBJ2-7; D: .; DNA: TGTGCCAGCAGCAGACGGACAAGTCGCGCCATCTACGAGCAGTACTTC; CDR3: CASSRRTSRAIYEQYF
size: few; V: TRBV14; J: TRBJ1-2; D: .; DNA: TGTGCCAGCAGCCAAATCGACGCCCCGGGAGCTAACTATGGCTACACCTTC; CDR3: CASSQIDAPGANYGYTF
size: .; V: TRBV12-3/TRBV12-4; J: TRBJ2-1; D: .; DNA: TGTGCCAGCAGTCAAGACCCCCTCGGGAGTCCACTTCACAATGAGCAGTTCTTC; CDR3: CASSQDPLGSPLHNEQFF
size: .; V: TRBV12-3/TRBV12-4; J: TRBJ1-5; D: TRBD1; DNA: TGTGCCAGCAGCCCCGGGACAGGGGTTAGCAATCAGCCCCAGCATTTT; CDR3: CASSPGTGVSNQPQHF
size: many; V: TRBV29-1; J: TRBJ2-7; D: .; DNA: TGCAGCGTCATAGCTTCCTACGAGCAGTACTTC; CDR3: CSVIASYEQYF
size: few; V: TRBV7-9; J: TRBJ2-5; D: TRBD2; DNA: TGTGCCAGCAGCTTGGCGGGAGGGCCTGAGACCCAGTACTTC; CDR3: CASSLAGGPETQYF
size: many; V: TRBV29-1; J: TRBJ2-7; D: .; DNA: TGCAGCGTTAGAGACAACTCCTACGAGCAGTACTTC; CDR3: CSVRDNSYEQYF